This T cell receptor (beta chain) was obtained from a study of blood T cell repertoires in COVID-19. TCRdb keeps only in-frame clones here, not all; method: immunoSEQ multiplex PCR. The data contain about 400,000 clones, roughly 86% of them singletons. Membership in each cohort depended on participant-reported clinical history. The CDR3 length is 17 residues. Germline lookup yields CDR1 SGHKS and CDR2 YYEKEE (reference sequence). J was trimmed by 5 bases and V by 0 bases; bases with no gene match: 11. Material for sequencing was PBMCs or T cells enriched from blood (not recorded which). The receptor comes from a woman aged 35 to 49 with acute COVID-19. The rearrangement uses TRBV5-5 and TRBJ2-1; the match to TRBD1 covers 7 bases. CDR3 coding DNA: TGTGCCAGCAGCTTGGCCTTGGGACAGAGCCCCAACAATGAGCAGTTCTTC. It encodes CASSLALGQSPNNEQFF.